The T cell receptor beta chain described here comes from a study of cytomegalovirus exposure and HLA in healthy donors. About the study: Inside one of the first data releases sat about 85 million unique TCRs taken from HLA-typed donors. Overall study findings and caveats: A later analysis reported that several of the most significant clusters appeared to be linked to common viral pathogens, among them Epstein-Barr virus. A previous analysis found most TCR beta V segments productive roughly 87% or roughly 30% of the time. The sole available immune exposure information was CMV serostatus.

The CDR3 has 15 residues. V dropped 6 bases and J dropped 2; count of bases not matched to a gene: 8. Per the germline V gene, CDR1 is SGHTA and CDR2 is FQGNSA. In regard to this clone: The target antigen is unknown.

It was with 60 Vbeta and 13 Jbeta primers that the PCR ran. The repertoire was sequenced with immunoSEQ multiplex PCR; TCRdb's copy has only in-frame clones and lacks some. The data contain roughly 200,000 clones, approximately 88% of them singletons. This receptor was identified in a boy aged 2 to 10 in good health and CMV-seronegative. This chain connects TRBV7-2 to TRBJ2-7; 9 nucleotides agree with TRBD1. Sequencing was done on a sample of PBMCs. For the CDR3, the DNA is TGTGCCAGCAGACCAAAGGGGACAGGGCCCTACGAGCAGTACTTC. Its protein product is CASRPKGTGPYEQYF.